These 7 T cell receptor beta chains were sequenced from one sample in a study of T cell responses to AZD1222 COVID-19 vaccine. The table came from immunoSEQ multiplex PCR; TCRdb's copy has only in-frame clones and leaves some out. The table includes some 96,000 clones, roughly 83% detected once. Sequencing used peripheral blood, obtained 28 days after the second AZD1222 dose. The receptors were sampled from an adult who received the AZD1222 COVID-19 vaccine.

The chain combines TRBV2 with TRBJ2-5; the D is unclear. Per the germline V gene, CDR1 is SNHLY and CDR2 is FYNNEI. V was clipped by 8 bases and J by 6 bases, with 13 bases between them. CDR3 length: 12 amino acids. The CDR3 reads CASEPEIQTQYF. CDR3 coding DNA: TGTGCCAGCGAGCCTGAGATACAGACCCAGTACTTC.

Turning to this clone: A read error may produce the germline difference seen at one junction end. The chain employs TRBV4-1 and TRBJ2-1; 12 nucleotides agree with TRBD2. Germline V CDR1 and CDR2: MGHRA, YSYEKL. The CDR3 length is 16 residues. This CDR3 reads CARSRPTSGRINEQFF. Here the CDR3 DNA reads TGCGCCCGCAGCCGCCCGACTAGCGGGAGAATCAATGAGCAGTTCTTC.

The V gene is TRBV5-5, the J gene TRBJ1-2, with a tentative D call TRBD1 (6 bases). Germline V lookup: CDR1 SGHKS, CDR2 YYEKEE (reference sequence). The CDR3 consists of 14 residues. V was cut by 4 bases and J by 5 bases, with 15 bases left in between. The CDR3 loop is CASSPQGPGYGYTF. CDR3 DNA sequence: TGTGCCAGCAGCCCACAGGGTCCAGGGTATGGCTACACCTTC.

The V gene is TRBV28, the J gene TRBJ1-2; TRBD1 matches at 7 bases. Trimming cost V 3 bases and J 5 bases; bases outside gene matches: 6. Germline values: CDR1 MDHEN, CDR2 SYDVKM. The CDR3 sequence is 14 residues long. The CDR3 region is CASSFSTGAYGYTF. The DNA of the CDR3 is TGTGCCAGCAGTTTTTCTACAGGGGCTTATGGCTACACCTTC.

The V call is TRBV12-3 or TRBV12-4, the J call TRBJ1-1, with 9 bases matching TRBD1. The CDR3 runs 12 residues. Trimming took 5 bases from V and 10 from J; bases not matched to a gene: 5. This CDR3 is CASSTRQGGAFF. CDR3 coding DNA: TGTGCCAGCAGTACTCGACAGGGGGGAGCTTTCTTT.

The chain combines TRBV10-3 with TRBJ1-1, with TRBD1 matching over 11 bases. V shed 6 bases and J 6 bases; nucleotides not matched to a gene: 9. The CDR3 sequence is 15 residues long. Germline-derived CDR1 and CDR2 are ENHRY and SYGVKD. CDR3 in amino acids: CAISETWTGGSEAFF. The CDR3, as DNA: TGTGCCATCAGCGAGACCTGGACAGGGGGCTCTGAAGCTTTCTTT.

The CDR3, as DNA: TGTGCCAGCAGTTCCAGGCCAATCAACACCGGGGAGCTGTTTTTT. Translating gives CASSSRPINTGELFF. The chain couples TRBV6-5 to TRBJ2-2; unclear D gene. Germline values: CDR1 MNHEY, CDR2 SVGAGI. The CDR3 is made up of 15 amino acids. Trimming shortened V by 4 bases and J by 2 bases, and 11 bases separated the two germline ends.